These 21 T cell receptor beta chains share one sample of origin, sequenced in a study of blood T cell repertoires in COVID-19. The assay was immunoSEQ multiplex PCR, and TCRdb's table has in-frame clones only and misses some. The table includes about 110,000 clones, approximately 80% detected once. Specimen: peripheral blood. All receptors come from a man aged 80 or over with COVID-19, enrolled during active disease.

The CDR3 reads CASSLLPLLGNTIYF. DNA of the CDR3: TGTGCCAGCAGCCTACTTCCCCTTCTCGGAAACACCATATATTTT. This chain links TRBV7-2 with TRBJ1-3; D uncertain. CDR1 and CDR2 (germline): SGHTA, FQGNSA. With 5 bases removed from V and 4 bases from J, the gap between germline ends came to 15 bases. This CDR3 has 15 amino acids.

This clone has a handful of counts. The chain employs TRBV4-3 and TRBJ2-1; possibly TRBD2 for D (5 bases). Germline values: CDR1 LGHNA, CDR2 YSLEER. The V end lost 0 bases, the J end lost 6 bases, and 12 bases lay between the germline ends. This CDR3 region has 15 residues. This CDR3 reads CASSQDTSFGNEQFF. Here the CDR3 DNA reads TGCGCCAGCAGCCAAGATACTAGTTTCGGCAATGAGCAGTTCTTC.

This clone was observed a few times. V is TRBV27 and J is TRBJ2-7, with D maybe TRBD1 (6 bases). Germline CDR1 reads MNHEY; CDR2 reads SMNVEV (reference sequence). The length of the CDR3 is 13 residues. V was clipped by 3 bases and J by 3 bases, with 9 bases between them. CDR3 nucleotide sequence: TGTGCCAGCAGTTTCGGACAGAACTACGAGCAGTACTTC. Amino acids: CASSFGQNYEQYF.

The V and J genes are TRBV2 and TRBJ1-2; D remains ambiguous. V was pared by 6 bases and J by 8 bases, with 16 bases between. Germline V gives CDR1 SNHLY, CDR2 FYNNEI. This CDR3 region has 13 residues. In DNA form, the CDR3 reads TGTGCCAGCAGCGCAAATGGAGAGGCGGGCTACACCTTC. Amino acid sequence: CASSANGEAGYTF.

The rearrangement joins TRBV7-8 to TRBJ1-6; 8 bases are a match to TRBD1. Germline V gives CDR1 SGHVS, CDR2 FQNEAQ. V shed 5 bases and J 6 bases; nucleotides not matched to a gene: 6. CDR3 size: 15 residues. CDR3 residues: CASSGQGSSNSPLHF. CDR3 sequence (DNA): TGTGCCAGCAGCGGACAGGGCAGTTCTAATTCACCCCTCCACTTT.

This chain uses TRBV27 with TRBJ2-7, with 8 bases aligning to TRBD2. This CDR3 has 15 residues. CDR1 and CDR2 (germline): MNHEY, SMNVEV (reference sequence). V shed 3 bases, J shed 0 bases, and the junction held 4 bases outside the gene matches. CDR3 residues: CASSFSGAYSYEQYF. For the CDR3, the DNA is TGTGCCAGCAGTTTTAGCGGGGCTTACTCCTACGAGCAGTACTTC.

CDR3 residues: CASSSGDREGNEQFF. The CDR3 DNA sequence: TGTGCCAGCAGTTCAGGGGACAGGGAGGGCAATGAGCAGTTCTTC. This chain joins TRBV28 and TRBJ2-1; the match to TRBD1 covers 9 bases. V lost 4 bases and J lost 6; bases outside the gene matches: 7. This CDR3 comprises 15 residues. Germline V gene sequence: CDR1 MDHEN, CDR2 SYDVKM.

This clone was observed a handful of times. The chain uses TRBV5-1 and TRBJ2-2, with 7 bases fitting TRBD2. The V gene's germline CDR1 is SGHRS and CDR2 YFSETQ. The CDR3 runs to 15 residues. V trimming: 4 bases; J trimming: 1 base; junction bases outside the gene matches: 4. The CDR3 nucleotides are TGCGCCAGCAGCCCGTTAGCGGGGAACACCGGGGAGCTGTTTTTT. This codes for CASSPLAGNTGELFF.

This clone was seen just once. The J gene is TRBJ2-7, the V gene TRBV28, with TRBD2 as a possible D gene (5 bases). From germline, CDR1 is MDHEN and CDR2 SYDVKM. The CDR3 loop spans 15 amino acids. V was trimmed by 2 bases and J by 0 bases, leaving 11 bases between them. The chain's CDR3 is CASSLPGLFSYEQYF. In DNA form, the CDR3 reads TGTGCCAGCAGTTTACCCGGACTTTTCTCCTACGAGCAGTACTTC.

This clone appeared a few times. This sequence joins TRBV9 and TRBJ1-6; possibly TRBD1 for D (5 bases). V lost 0 bases and J 9 bases, leaving 16 bases between the germline ends. CDR1 is SGDLS, CDR2 YYNGEE, per germline. CDR3 length: 16 amino acids. Here the CDR3 reads CASSVDEVGRGSPLHF. CDR3 bases: TGTGCCAGCAGCGTAGATGAGGTGGGGCGCGGTTCACCCCTCCACTTT.

This clone was seen only a few times. The J gene is TRBJ1-1, the V gene TRBV28; no clear D. V lost 3 bases and J lost 1, with 15 bases in between. CDR1 and CDR2 from the germline V gene are MDHEN and SYDVKM. The CDR3 loop spans 16 amino acids. CDR3 sequence reads: CASSFDYGKRNTEAFF. The CDR3 DNA follows: TGTGCCAGCAGTTTTGATTACGGTAAGAGGAACACTGAAGCTTTCTTT.

The chain recombines TRBV5-5 with TRBJ2-3; 15 bases map to TRBD2. This CDR3 comprises 17 residues. V lost 3 bases to trimming and J lost 1 base; unmatched junction nucleotides: 3. CDR1 and CDR2 from the germline V gene are SGHKS and YYEKEE (reference sequence). CDR3 DNA: TGTGCCAGCAGCTGGACTAGCGGGAGGGTGCGCACAGATACGCAGTATTTT. Its translation is CASSWTSGRVRTDTQYF.

CDR3 in amino acids: CASSLDGGRGSYEQYF. DNA for the CDR3: TGTGCCAGCAGCTTAGACGGTGGCAGGGGTAGCTACGAGCAGTACTTC. The V and J genes are TRBV7-9 and TRBJ2-7; TRBD1 is a possible D gene (6 bases). V lost 1 base, J lost 3 bases, and 16 bases lay in between. CDR3 size: 16 residues. From germline, CDR1 is SEHNR and CDR2 FQNEAQ (reference sequence). Combining the CDR3 with reference TRBV7-9 and TRBJ2-7 gives the whole variable domain DTGVSQNPRHKITKRGQNVTFRCDPISEHNRLYWYRQTLGQGPEFLTYFQNEAQLEKSRLLSDRFSAERPKGSFSTLEIQRTEQGDSAMYLCASSLDGGRGSYEQYFGPGTRLTVT.

The chain links TRBV18 to TRBJ2-5, with D possibly being TRBD2 (6 bases). The ends were cut back, 3 bases at V and 2 bases at J, with 10 bases in the middle. CDR1 is KGHSH, CDR2 LQKENI, per germline. This CDR3 contains 14 residues. The CDR3 nucleotides read TGTGCCAGCTCACCGACTAGTAGGCAAGAGACCCAGTACTTC. Amino acid sequence: CASSPTSRQETQYF.

This clone was counted only a few times. This rearrangement joins TRBV7-3 to TRBJ2-5, with 9 bases aligning to TRBD1. J was trimmed by 5 bases and V by 6 bases; bases with no gene match: 10. Germline V CDR1 and CDR2: SGHTA, FQGTGA. The CDR3 is made up of 15 amino acids. CDR3 sequence: CASSRTGVLTETQYF. CDR3 bases: TGTGCCAGCAGTCGGACAGGGGTGTTAACGGAGACCCAGTACTTC.

V is TRBV27 and J is TRBJ2-1; 11 bases fit TRBD2. CDR1 and CDR2 (germline): MNHEY, SMNVEV (reference sequence). Trimming at V came to 5 bases and at J to 7 bases, leaving 10 bases not matched to a gene. The CDR3 consists of 16 residues. Here the CDR3 reads CASSNVVAGGGNEQFF. The CDR3 nucleotides read TGTGCCAGCAGTAACGTGGTAGCGGGAGGGGGTAATGAGCAGTTCTTC.

In DNA, the CDR3 is TGTGCCATAGAGCGGGCGGGCACAGATACGCAGTATTTT. It yields the protein CAIERAGTDTQYF. V is TRBV6-5 and J is TRBJ2-3; D might be TRBD2 (6 bases). Trimming stripped 10 bases from V and 1 base from J, with 12 bases between. CDR3 size: 13 residues. In germline, CDR1 is MNHEY, CDR2 SVGAGI.

The table lists this clone with a few counts. The gene calls are TRBV7-2 and TRBJ1-1; 9 positions agree with TRBD1. The CDR3 spans 15 residues. Germline CDR1 and CDR2: SGHTA and FQGNSA. With 5 bases clipped from V and 5 bases from J, the junction kept 9 bases outside the gene matches. The CDR3 DNA reads TGTGCCAGCAGCACGGGACAGGGCGGGGGTACTGAAGCTTTCTTT. Its translation: CASSTGQGGGTEAFF.

This chain uses TRBV4-2 with TRBJ2-7; a possible D gene is TRBD1 (5 bases). V lost 1 base to trimming and J lost 1 base, with 17 bases between them. This CDR3 spans 17 amino acids. Germline loops: CDR1 LGHNA, CDR2 YNFKEQ. The CDR3 region is CASSQALLRGRSYEQYF. The CDR3 region has the DNA TGTGCCAGCAGCCAAGCCCTTTTAAGGGGAAGGTCCTACGAGCAGTACTTC.

As regards this clone: At one of its ends the junction is not consistent with the germline gene, which may arise from a read error. J is TRBJ1-2 and V is TRBV6-1, with D perhaps matching TRBD1 (5 bases). The germline V gene encodes CDR1 MNHNS and CDR2 SASEGT. The CDR3 runs 14 residues. In nucleotides, the CDR3 is TGTGCCACCAGTGAAGGGGCGGGAGACTATGGCTACACCTTC. The encoded protein is CATSEGAGDYGYTF.

The V call is TRBV14, the J call TRBJ2-1, with 7 nucleotides matching TRBD2. From germline, CDR1 is SGHDN and CDR2 FVKESK. This CDR3 is built from 15 residues. With 4 bases clipped from V and 9 bases from J, the junction kept 12 bases outside the gene matches. CDR3 residues: CASSPRWGGVGEQFF. The DNA for the CDR3 is TGTGCCAGCAGCCCCCGGTGGGGGGGGGTTGGTGAGCAGTTCTTC.